This record looks at one TCR beta chain sequence and its context. The data derive from a study of blood T cell repertoires in COVID-19. About the study: From T cells, B-cell-depleted T cells, or PBMCs came the material, which was cDNA or gDNA.

In the source study's methods: Reference gene primers were amplified, and this amplification served to estimate nucleated cell counts. The data were produced by immunoSEQ multiplex PCR, yet TCRdb's version contains in-frame clones alone and is incomplete. D and trimming come from the DNA, and the V and J calls and clone size come from that table. The table includes under 250,000 clones, 83% detected once. The sample taken for sequencing was peripheral blood. The receptor was derived from a woman aged 40 to 50 with active or convalescent COVID-19.

This CDR3 is CASSSDGTTNEQYF. The DNA for the CDR3 is TGTGCCAGCAGCTCCGACGGGACAACGAACGAGCAGTACTTC. The gene calls are TRBV7-9 and TRBJ2-7; TRBD1 might be the D (6 bases). Germline CDR1 SEHNR, CDR2 FQNEAQ (reference sequence). Trimming removed 4 bases from V and 5 bases from J, with 15 bases in between. The CDR3 length is 14 residues.